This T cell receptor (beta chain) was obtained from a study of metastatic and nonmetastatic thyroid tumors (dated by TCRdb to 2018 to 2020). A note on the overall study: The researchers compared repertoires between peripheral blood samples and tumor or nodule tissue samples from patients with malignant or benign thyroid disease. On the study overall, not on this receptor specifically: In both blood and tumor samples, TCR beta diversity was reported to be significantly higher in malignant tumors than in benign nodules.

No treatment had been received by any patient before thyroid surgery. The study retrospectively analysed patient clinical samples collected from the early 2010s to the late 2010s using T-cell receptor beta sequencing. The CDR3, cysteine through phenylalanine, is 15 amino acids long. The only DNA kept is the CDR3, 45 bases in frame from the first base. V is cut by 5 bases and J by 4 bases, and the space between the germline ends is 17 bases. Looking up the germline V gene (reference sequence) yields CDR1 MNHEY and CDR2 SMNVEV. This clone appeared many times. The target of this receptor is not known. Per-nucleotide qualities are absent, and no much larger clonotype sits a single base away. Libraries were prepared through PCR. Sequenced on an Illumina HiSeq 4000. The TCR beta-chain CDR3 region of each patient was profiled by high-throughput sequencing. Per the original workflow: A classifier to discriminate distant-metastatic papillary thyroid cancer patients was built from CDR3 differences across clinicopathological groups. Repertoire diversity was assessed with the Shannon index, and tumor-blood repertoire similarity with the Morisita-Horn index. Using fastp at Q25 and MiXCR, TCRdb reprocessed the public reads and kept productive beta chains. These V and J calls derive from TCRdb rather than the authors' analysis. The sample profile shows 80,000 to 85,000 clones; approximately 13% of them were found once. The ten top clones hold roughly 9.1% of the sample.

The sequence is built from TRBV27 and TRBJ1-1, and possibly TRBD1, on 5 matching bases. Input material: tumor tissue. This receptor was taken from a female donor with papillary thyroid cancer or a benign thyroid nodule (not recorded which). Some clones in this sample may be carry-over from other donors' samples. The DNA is TGTGCCAGCAGTCCGCGGCTTCCGGGGGGCACTGAAGCTTTCTTT. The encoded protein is CASSPRLPGGTEAFF.